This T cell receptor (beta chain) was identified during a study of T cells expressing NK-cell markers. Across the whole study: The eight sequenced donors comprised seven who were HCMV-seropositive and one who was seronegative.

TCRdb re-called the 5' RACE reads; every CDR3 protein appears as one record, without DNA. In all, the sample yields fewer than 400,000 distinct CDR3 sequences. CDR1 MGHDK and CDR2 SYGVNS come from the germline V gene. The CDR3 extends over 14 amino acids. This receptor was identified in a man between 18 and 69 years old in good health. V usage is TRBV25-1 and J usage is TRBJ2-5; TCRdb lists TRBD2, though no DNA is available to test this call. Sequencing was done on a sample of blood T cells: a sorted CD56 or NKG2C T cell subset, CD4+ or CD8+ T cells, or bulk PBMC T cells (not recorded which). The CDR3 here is CASSHGGVGETQYF. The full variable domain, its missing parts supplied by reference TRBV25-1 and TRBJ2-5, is EADIYQTPRYLVIGTGKKITLECSQTMGHDKMYWYQQDPGMELHLIHYSYGVNSTEKGDLSSESTVSRIRTEHFPLTLESARPSHTSQYLCASSHGGVGETQYFGPGTRLLVL.